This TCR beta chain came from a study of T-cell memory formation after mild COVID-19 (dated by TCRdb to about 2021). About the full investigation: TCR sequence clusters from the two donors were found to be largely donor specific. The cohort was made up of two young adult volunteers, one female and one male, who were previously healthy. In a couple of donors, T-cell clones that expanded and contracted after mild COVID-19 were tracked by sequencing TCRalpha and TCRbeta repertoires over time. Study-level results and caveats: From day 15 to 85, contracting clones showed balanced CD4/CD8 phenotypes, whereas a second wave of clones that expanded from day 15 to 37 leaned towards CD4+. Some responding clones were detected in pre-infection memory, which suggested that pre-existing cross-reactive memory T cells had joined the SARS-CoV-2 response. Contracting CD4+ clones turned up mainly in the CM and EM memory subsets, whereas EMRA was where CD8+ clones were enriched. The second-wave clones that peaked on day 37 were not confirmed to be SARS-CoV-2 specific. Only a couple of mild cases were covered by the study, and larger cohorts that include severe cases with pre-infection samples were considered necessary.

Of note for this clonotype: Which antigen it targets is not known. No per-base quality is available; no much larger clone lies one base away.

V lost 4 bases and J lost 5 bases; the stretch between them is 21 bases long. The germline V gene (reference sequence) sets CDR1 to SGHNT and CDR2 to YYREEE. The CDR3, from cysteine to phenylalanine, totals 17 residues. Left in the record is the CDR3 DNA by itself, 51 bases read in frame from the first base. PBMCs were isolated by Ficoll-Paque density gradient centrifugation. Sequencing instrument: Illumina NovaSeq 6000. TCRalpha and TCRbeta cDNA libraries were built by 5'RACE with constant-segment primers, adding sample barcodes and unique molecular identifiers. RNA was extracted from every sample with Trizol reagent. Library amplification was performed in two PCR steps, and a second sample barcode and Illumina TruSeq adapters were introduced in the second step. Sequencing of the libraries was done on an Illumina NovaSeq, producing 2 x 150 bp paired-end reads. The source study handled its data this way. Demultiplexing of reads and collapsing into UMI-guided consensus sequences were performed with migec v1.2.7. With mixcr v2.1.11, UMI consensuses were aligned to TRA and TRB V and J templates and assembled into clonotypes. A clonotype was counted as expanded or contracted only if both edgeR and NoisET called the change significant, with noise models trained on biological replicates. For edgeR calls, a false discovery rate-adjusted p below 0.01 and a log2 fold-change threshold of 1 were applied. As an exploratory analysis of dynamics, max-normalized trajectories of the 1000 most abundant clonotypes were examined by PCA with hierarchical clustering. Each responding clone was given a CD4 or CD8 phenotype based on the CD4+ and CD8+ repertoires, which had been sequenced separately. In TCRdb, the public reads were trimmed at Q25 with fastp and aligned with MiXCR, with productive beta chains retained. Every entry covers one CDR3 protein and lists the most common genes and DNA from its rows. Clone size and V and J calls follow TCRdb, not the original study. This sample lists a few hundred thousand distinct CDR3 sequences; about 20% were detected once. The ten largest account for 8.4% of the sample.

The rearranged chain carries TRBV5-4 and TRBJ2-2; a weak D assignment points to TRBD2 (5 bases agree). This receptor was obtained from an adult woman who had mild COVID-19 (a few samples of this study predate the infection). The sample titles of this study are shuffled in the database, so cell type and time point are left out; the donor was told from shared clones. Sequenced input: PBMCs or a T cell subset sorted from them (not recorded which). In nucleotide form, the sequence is TGTGCCAGCAGCCACTCCCTGAGCCCTTCGGGGACCGGGGAGCTGTTTTTT. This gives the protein CASSHSLSPSGTGELFF.